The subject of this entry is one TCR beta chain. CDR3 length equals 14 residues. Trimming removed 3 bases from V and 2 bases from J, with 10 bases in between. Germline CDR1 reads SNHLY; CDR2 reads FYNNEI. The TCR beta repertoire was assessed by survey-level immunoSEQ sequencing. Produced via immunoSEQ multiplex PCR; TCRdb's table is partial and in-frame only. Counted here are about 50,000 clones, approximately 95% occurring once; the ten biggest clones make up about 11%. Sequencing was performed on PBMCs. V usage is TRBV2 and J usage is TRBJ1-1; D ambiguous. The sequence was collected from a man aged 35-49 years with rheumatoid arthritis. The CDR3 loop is CASSDGSLNTEAFF. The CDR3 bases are TGTGCCAGCAGTGACGGCAGCTTAAACACTGAAGCTTTCTTT.